The clone carrying this TCR beta chain was detected only a few times. These data are taken from a study of regulatory T cells in long-lasting Graves disease. Time point: newly diagnosed GD, antithyroid drugs for less than 3 months. RNA extracted from PBMCs served as the sequencing template. The V gene's germline CDR1 is GTSNPN and CDR2 SVGIG (reference sequence). The CDR3 loop spans 19 amino acids. The ends were cut back, 1 base at V and 0 bases at J, with 21 bases in the middle. Arm-PCR of CDR3 regions and iRepertoire HTBI primers were the basis on which TCR beta libraries were built. TCRdb analysed the multiplex PCR reads with MiXCR anew, one entry per CDR3 protein. In the table there are about 500,000 distinct CDR3 sequences, around 12% of which are singletons. The same data also contributed to another study, on T cells in Graves' hyperthyroidism and ophthalmopathy.

The source is a woman in her thirties with Graves disease. V and J are TRBV30 and TRBJ2-2, with D possibly being TRBD1 or TRBD2 (5 bases each). The sequencing used peripheral blood mononuclear cells (PBMCs), collected at new diagnosis, from a patient treated with antithyroid drugs. The CDR3 sequence: CAWSGRDGPLATNTGELFF. CDR3 coding DNA: TGTGCCTGGAGTGGACGGGACGGTCCCTTGGCGACGAACACCGGGGAGCTGTTTTTT.